These T cell receptor beta chains were read from a single sample in a study of identical twins. MiXCR, applied by TCRdb to the 5' RACE reads, yields one record per CDR3 protein. This sample has approximately 500,000 distinct CDR3 sequences, with roughly 26% found just once. Separately, the same data were catalogued under a study of T cells expressing NK-cell markers.

Input material: CD4+ T cells sorted from blood. The receptors here all came from a woman under 30 in good health. CDR3s include the opening cysteine and the closing phenylalanine or tryptophan. D genes are given only for firm matches. Part of the rows lack a size; the others show once, few, many or a class for expanded clones.

TGCAGCGTTGTCTTTAGGAGGGGAACGACCTACGAGCAGTACTTC	CSVVFRRGTTYEQYF	-	TRBV29-1	TRBJ2-7	-
TGTGCCTGGAGTATGCGGCTAACCGATGCTCCCTATGGCTACACCTTC	CAWSMRLTDAPYGYTF	-	TRBV30	TRBJ1-2	-
TGCGCCAGCGGCCTGTTAGCGGGAGGGCCAGTCAATGAGCAGTTCTTC	CASGLLAGGPVNEQFF	TRBD2	TRBV5-1	TRBJ2-1	-
TGCAGCGTTGAAGCGGGGTTCGAGCAGTTCTTC	CSVEAGFEQFF	-	TRBV29-1	TRBJ2-1	-
TGCGCCAGCAGCTTGGGGCTAGCGGGACACTACAATGAGCAGTTCTTC	CASSLGLAGHYNEQFF	TRBD2	TRBV5-1	TRBJ2-1	-
TGCAGCGGTACGGGACTAGCGGGGTATAGCACAGATACGCAGTATTTT	CSGTGLAGYSTDTQYF	TRBD2	TRBV29-1	TRBJ2-3	few
TGTGCCACCAGCAGAGTTCTGAGCGGAGAGACCCAGTACTTC	CATSRVLSGETQYF	-	TRBV15	TRBJ2-5	-
TGCAGTGCTAGAGGGGCGGGATACTACAATGAGCAGTTCTTC	CSARGAGYYNEQFF	-	TRBV20-1	TRBJ2-1	few
TGCAGTGCTCACGGGACAGGCACAGATACGCAGTATTTT	CSAHGTGTDTQYF	TRBD1	TRBV20-1	TRBJ2-3	-
TGTGCCAGCAGCCTACAGGGGATGGGGGATACGCAGTATTTT	CASSLQGMGDTQYF	TRBD1	TRBV7-9	TRBJ2-3	-
TGTGCCAGCAGCTTATCCCTCGGGGGGAGCGGGAGAAGCTACGAGCAGTACTTC	CASSLSLGGSGRSYEQYF	TRBD2	TRBV11-1	TRBJ2-7	-
TGTGCCATCAGGTCGCCTGAGGGCAGGGGGCCTTCGGACGGGGAGCTGTTTTTT	CAIRSPEGRGPSDGELFF	TRBD1	TRBV3-1	TRBJ2-2	-
TGTGCCAGCAGTTACAGGGGATACTACGAGCAGTACTTC	CASSYRGYYEQYF	-	TRBV6-2/TRBV6-3	TRBJ2-7	-
TGCAGTGCTAACCCTAGCGGGAGTACAGAGACCCAGTACTTC	CSANPSGSTETQYF	TRBD2	TRBV20-1	TRBJ2-5	few
TGCGCCAGCAGCTGGGGACTAGCGGGGGGGTCCTACAATGAGCAGTTCTTC	CASSWGLAGGSYNEQFF	TRBD2	TRBV5-1	TRBJ2-1	once
TGTGCCAGCAGCTTAGGCTCCCACGAGCAGTACTTC	CASSLGSHEQYF	-	TRBV11-2	TRBJ2-7	-
TGCAGTGCTAGAGGACTAGCGGGGATAAATGAGCAGTTCTTC	CSARGLAGINEQFF	TRBD2	TRBV20-1	TRBJ2-1	-
TGCAGTGCTGCCGGACAGGGGGAGATGAAGCCCCAGCATTTT	CSAAGQGEMKPQHF	TRBD1	TRBV20-1	TRBJ1-5	few
TGCAGTGCTTTGGGCGGGGGGCTAAGGAACGAGCAGTACTTC	CSALGGGLRNEQYF	TRBD2	TRBV20-1	TRBJ2-7	many
TGTGCCACCGCGATAGAAGGGGGTTCACCCCTCCACTTT	CATAIEGGSPLHF	-	TRBV10-3	TRBJ1-6	few
TGTGCCAGCAGCCTACAGGGGACCTCTGGGGCCAACGTCCTGACTTTC	CASSLQGTSGANVLTF	TRBD1	TRBV7-3	TRBJ2-6	few
TGTGCCAGCAGCGCCGGGACACCTAACACCGGGGAGCTGTTTTTT	CASSAGTPNTGELFF	-	TRBV2	TRBJ2-2	many
TGCGCCAGCAGCCTAGAACGGCGAGAGACCCAGTACTTC	CASSLERRETQYF	-	TRBV4-1	TRBJ2-5	few
TGCGCCAGCAGCTTGGAGCCACACGGGACCTACGAGCAGTACTTC	CASSLEPHGTYEQYF	-	TRBV5-1	TRBJ2-7	-
TGCAGCGTGTCCGGGACAAGTGAAAAACTGTTTTTT	CSVSGTSEKLFF	-	TRBV29-1	TRBJ1-4	few
TGCGCCAGCAGCTTGGACAGTCGGGACTATGGCTACACCTTC	CASSLDSRDYGYTF	-	TRBV5-1	TRBJ1-2	few
TGCGCCAGCAGCTTCGATCCGTCCTCCGAGCAGTACTTC	CASSFDPSSEQYF	-	TRBV5-1	TRBJ2-7	-
TGTGCCAGCAGCCCCGCCGGGGAGCTGTTTTTT	CASSPAGELFF	-	TRBV3-1	TRBJ2-2	few
TGTGCCAGCACTCCTAGCACAGATACGCAGTATTTT	CASTPSTDTQYF	-	TRBV28	TRBJ2-3	-
TGTGCCAGCAGTTACGGTGGGGAGGGGATCTATGGCTACACCTTC	CASSYGGEGIYGYTF	-	TRBV6-5	TRBJ1-2	-
TGTGCCAGCAGGGACACAGGGGGTAATCGTGGCTACACCTTC	CASRDTGGNRGYTF	TRBD1	TRBV6-1	TRBJ1-2	-
TGTGCCAGCAGCTTAGTGCGGTGGGGGGCTGAGCAGTACTTC	CASSLVRWGAEQYF	-	TRBV7-2	TRBJ2-7	once
TGTGCCAGCAGCCCAAAAATAGGCCACTACGGGGCAGATACGCAGTATTTT	CASSPKIGHYGADTQYF	-	TRBV4-2	TRBJ2-3	-
TGTGCCAGCAGCCTCGAAACGACTAGCAAGTTCTTC	CASSLETTSKFF	TRBD2	TRBV12-3/TRBV12-4	TRBJ2-1	-
TGTGCCAGCAGCCCCCCGGCTAGCGGGGGGGAGACCCAGTACTTC	CASSPPASGGETQYF	TRBD2	TRBV7-8	TRBJ2-5	-
TGTGCCAGCAGACTTAGTGGGGGGACGGATGGCTACACCTTC	CASRLSGGTDGYTF	-	TRBV28	TRBJ1-2	-
TGTGCCAGCAGGCGGGGACAGGGGGCCTACGAGCAGTACTTC	CASRRGQGAYEQYF	TRBD1	TRBV12-3/TRBV12-4	TRBJ2-7	-
TGCAGTGCTAGTGGGCAGTTCTTC	CSASGQFF	-	TRBV20-1	TRBJ2-1	-
TGTGCCAGCAGCTTGGAAGGCCGCCTCGTTGGAGCCAACGTCCTGACTTTC	CASSLEGRLVGANVLTF	-	TRBV5-5	TRBJ2-6	-
TGCAGTGCTAGAGTCCCTAGCGGGAAGCCCTACGAGCAGTACTTC	CSARVPSGKPYEQYF	TRBD2	TRBV20-1	TRBJ2-7	few
TGCAGCGTGGGGAGACTAGCGGGAGTCCCCGGGGAGCTGTTTTTT	CSVGRLAGVPGELFF	TRBD2	TRBV29-1	TRBJ2-2	few
TGTGCCGGAGGCGCAGGGAGCTCCTACGAGCAGTACTTC	CAGGAGSSYEQYF	-	TRBV2	TRBJ2-7	-
TGCAGCATTAAACCTCAGGGGTCCTACGAGCAGTACTTC	CSIKPQGSYEQYF	-	TRBV29-1	TRBJ2-7	-
TGTGCCAGCAGGCCCTTGGGCCAGGGATGGACTGAAGCTTTCTTT	CASRPLGQGWTEAFF	-	TRBV7-2	TRBJ1-1	few
TGTGCCAGCTACAAGCCAGGGTTTGCGGAGACCCAGTACTTC	CASYKPGFAETQYF	-	TRBV6-2/TRBV6-3	TRBJ2-5	-
TGTGCCAGCAGCCCGTACCCGAATGGCGAGCAGTACTTC	CASSPYPNGEQYF	-	TRBV3-1	TRBJ2-7	-
TGCGCCAGCAGCCTCCAGCCTAGCGGGAGCACAGATACGCAGTATTTT	CASSLQPSGSTDTQYF	TRBD2	TRBV4-1	TRBJ2-3	few
TGTGCCAGCAGAACGCGGGGTAGTCTGACTAATGAGCAGTTCTTC	CASRTRGSLTNEQFF	-	TRBV6-1	TRBJ2-1	-